Below, one T cell receptor beta chain is given with its context. Its target is unknown. V was cut by 0 bases and J by 4 bases, with 10 bases left in between. This CDR3 comprises 13 residues. From germline, CDR1 is GTSNPN and CDR2 SVGIG (reference sequence). The data belong to a study of beta chain features in type 1 diabetes. Study-wide findings and caveats: Shorter TCRB CDR3s, moderately but significantly so, were found in Type 1 diabetes patients in all four CD4+ subsets.

The study reverse transcribed the entire isolated RNA, so it sequenced expressed TCRB transcripts. The assay was immunoSEQ multiplex PCR, and TCRdb's table has in-frame clones only and misses some. Of approximately 600,000 clones in the sample, around an eighth were seen once. The sequencing input was naive CD4+ T cells from blood. The rearrangement joins TRBV30 to TRBJ2-7; no definite D call. The sequence derives from a young man with type 1 diabetes. The CDR3 DNA sequence: TGTGCCTGGAGTGTGTCTCGGCGGTACGAGCAGTACTTC. It codes for CAWSVSRRYEQYF.